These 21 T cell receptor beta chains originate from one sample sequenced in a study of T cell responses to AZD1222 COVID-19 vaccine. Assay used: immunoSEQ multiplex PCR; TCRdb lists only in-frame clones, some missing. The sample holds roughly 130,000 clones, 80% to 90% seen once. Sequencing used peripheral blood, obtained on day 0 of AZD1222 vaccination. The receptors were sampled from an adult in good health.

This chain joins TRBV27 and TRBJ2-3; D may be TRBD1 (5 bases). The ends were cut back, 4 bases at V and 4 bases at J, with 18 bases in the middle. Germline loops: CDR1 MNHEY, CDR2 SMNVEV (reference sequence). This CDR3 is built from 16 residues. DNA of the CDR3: TGTGCCAGCAGTTCCGCCCCCACAGGAACGGCAGATACGCAGTATTTT. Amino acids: CASSSAPTGTADTQYF.

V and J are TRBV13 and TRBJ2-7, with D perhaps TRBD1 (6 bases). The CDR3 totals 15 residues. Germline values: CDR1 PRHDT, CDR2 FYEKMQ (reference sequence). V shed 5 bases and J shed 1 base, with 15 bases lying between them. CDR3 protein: CASSPQGPPSYEQYF. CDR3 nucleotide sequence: TGTGCCAGCAGCCCACAGGGACCCCCTTCCTACGAGCAGTACTTC.

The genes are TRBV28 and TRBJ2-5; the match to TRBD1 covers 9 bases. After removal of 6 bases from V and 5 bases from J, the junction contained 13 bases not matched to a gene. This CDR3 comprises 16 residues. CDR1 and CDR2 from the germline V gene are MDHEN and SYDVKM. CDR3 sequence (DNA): TGTGCCAGCAGGACAGTTGGACAGGGGAAAGGGGAGACCCAGTACTTC. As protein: CASRTVGQGKGETQYF.

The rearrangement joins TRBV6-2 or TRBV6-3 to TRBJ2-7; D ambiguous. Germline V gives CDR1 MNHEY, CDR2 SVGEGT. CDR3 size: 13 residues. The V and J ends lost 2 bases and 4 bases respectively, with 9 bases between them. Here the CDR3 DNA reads TGTGCCAGCAGTTACCCCGACACTTACGAGCAGTACTTC. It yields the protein CASSYPDTYEQYF.

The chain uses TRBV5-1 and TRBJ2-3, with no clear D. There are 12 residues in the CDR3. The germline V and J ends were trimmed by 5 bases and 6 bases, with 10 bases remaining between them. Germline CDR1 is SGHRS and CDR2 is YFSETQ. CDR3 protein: CASRLFGDTQYF. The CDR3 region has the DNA TGCGCCAGCAGGCTTTTCGGGGATACGCAGTATTTT.

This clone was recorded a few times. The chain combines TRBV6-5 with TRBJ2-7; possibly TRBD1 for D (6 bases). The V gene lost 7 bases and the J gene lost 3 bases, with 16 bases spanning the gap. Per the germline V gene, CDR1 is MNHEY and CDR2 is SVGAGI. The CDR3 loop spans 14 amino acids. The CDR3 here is CASNTQGYLYEQYF. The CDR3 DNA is TGTGCCAGCAATACACAGGGCTACCTCTACGAGCAGTACTTC.

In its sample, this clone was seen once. The CDR3 protein is CALTVAGQLYEQYF. In DNA, the CDR3 is TGTGCCCTGACAGTAGCGGGGCAACTCTACGAGCAGTACTTC. The chain couples TRBV30 to TRBJ2-7; the match to TRBD2 covers 8 bases. V lost 8 bases and J lost 3; bases outside the gene matches: 12. The CDR3 totals 14 residues. The V gene's germline CDR1 is GTSNPN and CDR2 SVGIG (reference sequence).

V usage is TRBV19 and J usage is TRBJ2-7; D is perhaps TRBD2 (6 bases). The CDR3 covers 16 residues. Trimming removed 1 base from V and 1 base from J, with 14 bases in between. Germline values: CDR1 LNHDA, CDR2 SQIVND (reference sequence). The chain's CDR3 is CASSIVGLARSYEQYF. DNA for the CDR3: TGTGCCAGTAGTATAGTTGGTCTAGCGAGGTCCTACGAGCAGTACTTC.

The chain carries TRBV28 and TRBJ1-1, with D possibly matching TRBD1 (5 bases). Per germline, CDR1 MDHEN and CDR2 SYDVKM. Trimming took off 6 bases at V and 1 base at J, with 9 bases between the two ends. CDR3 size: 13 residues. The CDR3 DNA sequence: TGTGCCAGCAGGCCGACAGAGAACACTGAAGCTTTCTTT. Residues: CASRPTENTEAFF.

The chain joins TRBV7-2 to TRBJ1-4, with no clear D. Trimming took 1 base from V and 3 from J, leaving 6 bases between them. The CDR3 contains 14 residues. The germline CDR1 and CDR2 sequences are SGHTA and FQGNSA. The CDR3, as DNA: TGTGCCAGCAGCTTAGGGGCGGCTAATGAAAAACTGTTTTTT. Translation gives CASSLGAANEKLFF.

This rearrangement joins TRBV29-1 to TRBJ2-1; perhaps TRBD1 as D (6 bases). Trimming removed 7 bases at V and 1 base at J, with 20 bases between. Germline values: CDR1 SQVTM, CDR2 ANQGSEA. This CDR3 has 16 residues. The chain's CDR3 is CSAEGEWGMSYNEQFF. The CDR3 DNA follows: TGCAGCGCAGAGGGGGAGTGGGGAATGTCCTACAATGAGCAGTTCTTC.

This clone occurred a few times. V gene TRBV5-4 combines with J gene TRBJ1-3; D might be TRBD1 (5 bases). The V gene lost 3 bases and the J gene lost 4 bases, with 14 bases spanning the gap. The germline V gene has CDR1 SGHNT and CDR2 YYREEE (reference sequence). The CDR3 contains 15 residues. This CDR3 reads CASSSQGSNGNTIYF. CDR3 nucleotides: TGTGCCAGCAGCTCCCAGGGCAGTAACGGAAACACCATATATTTT.

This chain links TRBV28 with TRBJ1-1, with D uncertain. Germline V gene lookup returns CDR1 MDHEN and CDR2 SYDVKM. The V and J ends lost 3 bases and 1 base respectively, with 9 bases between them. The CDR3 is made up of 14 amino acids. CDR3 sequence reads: CASSFLTPNTEAFF. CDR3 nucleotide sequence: TGTGCCAGCAGTTTTCTAACTCCGAACACTGAAGCTTTCTTT.

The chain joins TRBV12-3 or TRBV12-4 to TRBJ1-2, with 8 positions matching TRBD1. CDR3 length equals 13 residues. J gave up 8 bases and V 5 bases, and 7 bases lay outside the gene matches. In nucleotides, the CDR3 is TGTGCCAGCAGTCCGGACAGGGAGCGGGGCTACACCTTC. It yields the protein CASSPDRERGYTF.

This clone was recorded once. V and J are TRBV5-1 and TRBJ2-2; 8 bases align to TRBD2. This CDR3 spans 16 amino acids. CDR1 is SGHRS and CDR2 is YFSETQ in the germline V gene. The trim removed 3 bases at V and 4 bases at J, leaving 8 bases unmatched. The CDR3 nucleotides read TGCGCCAGCAGCTACGGGGGACTAGGAGGCACCGGGGAGCTGTTTTTT. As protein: CASSYGGLGGTGELFF.

CDR3: CASSPWTGTNYGYTF. The CDR3 nucleotides are TGTGCCAGCAGCCCCTGGACTGGGACTAACTATGGCTACACCTTC. V is TRBV5-4 and J is TRBJ1-2; D gene uncertain. The CDR3 contains 15 residues. Trimming removed 4 bases at V and 0 bases at J, with 13 bases between. Germline V gene sequence: CDR1 SGHNT, CDR2 YYREEE (reference sequence).

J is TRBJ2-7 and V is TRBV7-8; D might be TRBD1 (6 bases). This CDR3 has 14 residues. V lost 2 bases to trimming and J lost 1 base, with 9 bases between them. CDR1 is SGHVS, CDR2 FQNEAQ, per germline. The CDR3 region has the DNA TGTGCCAGCAGCTTAAGACAGGATTCCTACGAGCAGTACTTC. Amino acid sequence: CASSLRQDSYEQYF.

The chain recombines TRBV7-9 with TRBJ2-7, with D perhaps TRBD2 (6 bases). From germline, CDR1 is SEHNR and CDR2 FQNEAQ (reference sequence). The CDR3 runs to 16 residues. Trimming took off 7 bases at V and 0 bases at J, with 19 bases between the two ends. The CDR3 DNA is TGTGCCAGCACCCCGTTCGGGACTTTGAGCTCCTACGAGCAGTACTTC. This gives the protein CASTPFGTLSSYEQYF.

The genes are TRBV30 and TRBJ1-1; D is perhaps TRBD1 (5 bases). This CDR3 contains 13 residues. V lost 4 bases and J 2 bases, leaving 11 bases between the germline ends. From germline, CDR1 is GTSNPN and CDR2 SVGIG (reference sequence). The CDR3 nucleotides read TGTGCCTGGACAGGGCACGCAAACACTGAAGCTTTCTTT. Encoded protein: CAWTGHANTEAFF.

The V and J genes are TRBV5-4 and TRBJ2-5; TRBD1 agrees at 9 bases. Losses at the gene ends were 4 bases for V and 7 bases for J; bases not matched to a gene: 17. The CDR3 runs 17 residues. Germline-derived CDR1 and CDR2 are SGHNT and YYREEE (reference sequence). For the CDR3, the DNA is TGTGCCAGCAGCGCGGGACAGGGACCGACGGCCTTAGTGACCCAGTACTTC. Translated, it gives CASSAGQGPTALVTQYF. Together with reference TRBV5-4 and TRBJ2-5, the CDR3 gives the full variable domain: ETGVTQSPTHLIKTRGQQVTLRCSSQSGHNTVSWYQQALGQGPQFIFQYYREEENGRGNFPPRFSGLQFPNYSSELNVNALELDDSALYLCASSAGQGPTALVTQYFGPGTRLLVL.

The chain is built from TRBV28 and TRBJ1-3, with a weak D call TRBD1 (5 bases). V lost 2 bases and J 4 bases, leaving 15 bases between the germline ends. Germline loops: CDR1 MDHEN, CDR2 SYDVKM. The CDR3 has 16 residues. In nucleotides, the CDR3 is TGTGCCAGCAGTTTAACGGCGGGGCCGAAAGGAAACACCATATATTTT. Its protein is CASSLTAGPKGNTIYF.